This is a list of T cell receptor beta chains from one sample in a study of blood T cell repertoires in COVID-19. Clones were sequenced by immunoSEQ multiplex PCR, and TCRdb holds only the in-frame ones, with some missing. This sample carries 350,000 or so clones, approximately 82% of them seen once, and the ten largest clones take about 2.7%. Sequences were obtained from peripheral blood. These receptors came from a man aged 25-45 years with active or convalescent COVID-19. Each CDR3 is given with its conserved first and last residue. A D gene is named only where the DNA matches it firmly. Clone size, where shown, is once, few, many, or a class for clones that have expanded.

v_gene	abundance	j_gene	d_gene	CDR3nt	CDR3aa
TRBV4-1	-	TRBJ1-2	TRBD1	TGCGCCAGCAGCCAGGACAGGGGCGATGGCTACACCTTC	CASSQDRGDGYTF
TRBV7-3	-	TRBJ2-1	-	TGTGCCAGCAGCTTCGGCGGGCGCAGCTCCTACAATGAGCAGTTCTTC	CASSFGGRSSYNEQFF
TRBV19	-	TRBJ1-2	-	TGTGCCAGTAGTATAATCTCCACCTCGAGAGGCTACACCTTC	CASSIISTSRGYTF
TRBV11-3	once	TRBJ2-1	-	TGTGCCAGCAGCCCCCCGACAGGAATTGGCAATGAGCAGTTCTTC	CASSPPTGIGNEQFF
TRBV1	-	TRBJ1-1	-	TGCACCAGCAGCAAAGGGAGAGGGGGATTCCGCACTGAAGCTTTCTTT	CTSSKGRGGFRTEAFF
TRBV30	-	TRBJ1-5	-	TGTGCCTGGACCTTAAGGGGAGGCCATCAGCCCCAGCATTTT	CAWTLRGGHQPQHF
TRBV7-9	-	TRBJ2-7	-	TGTGCCAGCAGCCGTTCAGGGTCCCAGTCCTACGAGCAGTACTTC	CASSRSGSQSYEQYF
TRBV30	-	TRBJ1-6	-	TGTGCCTGGAGCACTAATATACAGGGACCCCTCCACTTT	CAWSTNIQGPLHF
TRBV5-1	-	TRBJ2-2	TRBD2	TGCGCCAGCAGCTTGGAGACGCGGGGGGCCGGGGAGCTGTTTTTT	CASSLETRGAGELFF
TRBV28	-	TRBJ1-5	-	TGTGCCAGCAGTTTATTATTGAAGGGGGATCAGCCCCAGCATTTT	CASSLLLKGDQPQHF
TRBV3-1/TRBV3-2	-	TRBJ2-7	TRBD2	TGTGCCGTCGAAGCGGGGGGGCGATGGAACGAGCAGTACTTC	CAVEAGGRWNEQYF
TRBV7-2	-	TRBJ1-2	TRBD1	TGTGCCAGCAGCTTGGACAGGTCGGACTATGGCTACACCTTC	CASSLDRSDYGYTF
TRBV19	-	TRBJ2-3	-	TGTGCCAGTAGTAGTCAGGGTGGGTCAGATACGCAGTATTTT	CASSSQGGSDTQYF
TRBV27	-	TRBJ2-7	-	TGTGCCAGCAGTTACCGGGACACCTCCTACGAGCAGTACTTC	CASSYRDTSYEQYF
TRBV6-5	-	TRBJ2-1	-	TGTGCCAGCAGTTACCAGCGACGGCCCGTCACCAATGAGCAGTTCTTC	CASSYQRRPVTNEQFF
TRBV3-1/TRBV3-2	-	TRBJ2-3	TRBD2	TGTGCCAGCAGCCTTGGGACTAGCTGGGAGCCAGATACGCAGTATTTT	CASSLGTSWEPDTQYF